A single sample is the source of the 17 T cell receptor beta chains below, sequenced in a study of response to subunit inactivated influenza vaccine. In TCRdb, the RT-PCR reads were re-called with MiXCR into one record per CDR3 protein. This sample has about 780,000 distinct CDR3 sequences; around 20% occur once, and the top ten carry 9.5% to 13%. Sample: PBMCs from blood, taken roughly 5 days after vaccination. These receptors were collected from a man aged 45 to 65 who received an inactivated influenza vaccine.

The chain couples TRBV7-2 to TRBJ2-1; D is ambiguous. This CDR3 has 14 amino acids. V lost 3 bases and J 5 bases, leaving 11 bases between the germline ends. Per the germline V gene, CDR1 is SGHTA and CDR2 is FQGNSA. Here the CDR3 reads CASSFRQVNNEQFF. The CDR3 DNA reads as TGTGCCAGCAGCTTCCGGCAGGTTAACAATGAGCAGTTCTTC.

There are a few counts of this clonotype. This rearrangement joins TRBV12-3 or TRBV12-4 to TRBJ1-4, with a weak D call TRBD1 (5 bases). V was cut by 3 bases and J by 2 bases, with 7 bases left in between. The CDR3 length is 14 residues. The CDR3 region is CASSLWGTNEKLFF. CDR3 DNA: TGTGCCAGCAGTTTGTGGGGGACTAATGAAAAACTGTTTTTT.

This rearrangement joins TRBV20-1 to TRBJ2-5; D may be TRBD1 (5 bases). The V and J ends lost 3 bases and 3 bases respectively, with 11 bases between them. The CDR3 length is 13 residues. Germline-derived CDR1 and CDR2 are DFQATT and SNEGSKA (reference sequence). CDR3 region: CSASSTAKETQYF. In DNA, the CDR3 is TGCAGTGCTAGTTCGACAGCAAAAGAGACCCAGTACTTC.

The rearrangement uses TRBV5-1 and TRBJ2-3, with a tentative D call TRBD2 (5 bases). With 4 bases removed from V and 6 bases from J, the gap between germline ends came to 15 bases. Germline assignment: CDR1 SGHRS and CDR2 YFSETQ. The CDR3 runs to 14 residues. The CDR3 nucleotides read TGCGCCAGCAGCAACGGACTTCCCGAGGATACGCAGTATTTT. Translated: CASSNGLPEDTQYF.

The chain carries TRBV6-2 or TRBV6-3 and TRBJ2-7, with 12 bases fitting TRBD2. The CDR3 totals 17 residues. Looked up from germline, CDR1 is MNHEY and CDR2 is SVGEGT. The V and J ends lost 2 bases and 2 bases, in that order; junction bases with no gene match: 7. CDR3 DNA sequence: TGTGCCAGCAGTTACCAACCGACTAGCGGGAGACCCTACGAGCAGTACTTC. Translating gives CASSYQPTSGRPYEQYF.

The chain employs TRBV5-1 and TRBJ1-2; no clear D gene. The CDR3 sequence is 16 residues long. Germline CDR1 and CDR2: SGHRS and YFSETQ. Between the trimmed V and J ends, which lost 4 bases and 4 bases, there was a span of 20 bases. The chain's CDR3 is CASSELASSPGYGYTF. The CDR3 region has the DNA TGCGCCAGCAGCGAACTTGCAAGCTCCCCCGGCTATGGCTACACCTTC.

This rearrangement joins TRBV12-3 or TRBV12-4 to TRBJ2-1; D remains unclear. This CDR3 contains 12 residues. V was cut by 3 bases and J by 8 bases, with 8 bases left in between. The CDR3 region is CASSFKLDEQFF. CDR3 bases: TGTGCCAGCAGTTTTAAGTTAGATGAGCAGTTCTTC.

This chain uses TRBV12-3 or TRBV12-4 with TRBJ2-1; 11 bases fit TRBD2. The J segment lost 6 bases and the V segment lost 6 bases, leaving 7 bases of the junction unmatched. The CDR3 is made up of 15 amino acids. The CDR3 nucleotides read TGTGCCAGCAGCCAAGGTAGCGGGGGGGCCAATGAGCAGTTCTTC. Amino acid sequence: CASSQGSGGANEQFF.

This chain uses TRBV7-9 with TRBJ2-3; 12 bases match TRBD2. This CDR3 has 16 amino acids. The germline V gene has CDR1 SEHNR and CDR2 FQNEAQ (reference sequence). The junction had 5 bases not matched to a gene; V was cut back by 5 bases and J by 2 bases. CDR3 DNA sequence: TGTGCCAGCAGCGTCACTAGCGGGGGGAACACAGATACGCAGTATTTT. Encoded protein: CASSVTSGGNTDTQYF.

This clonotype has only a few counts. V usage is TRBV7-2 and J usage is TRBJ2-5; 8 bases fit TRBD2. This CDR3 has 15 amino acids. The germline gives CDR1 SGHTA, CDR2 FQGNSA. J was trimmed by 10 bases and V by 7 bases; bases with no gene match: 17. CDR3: CASTLTSARGGDQYF. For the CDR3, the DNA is TGTGCCAGCACCCTGACTAGCGCCCGGGGGGGGGACCAGTACTTC.

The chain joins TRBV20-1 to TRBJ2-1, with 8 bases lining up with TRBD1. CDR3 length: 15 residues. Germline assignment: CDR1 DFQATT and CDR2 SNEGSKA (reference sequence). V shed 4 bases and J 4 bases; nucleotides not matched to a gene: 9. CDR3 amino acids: CSAIITGTGYNEQFF. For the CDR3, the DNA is TGCAGTGCTATAATTACCGGGACAGGATACAATGAGCAGTTCTTC.

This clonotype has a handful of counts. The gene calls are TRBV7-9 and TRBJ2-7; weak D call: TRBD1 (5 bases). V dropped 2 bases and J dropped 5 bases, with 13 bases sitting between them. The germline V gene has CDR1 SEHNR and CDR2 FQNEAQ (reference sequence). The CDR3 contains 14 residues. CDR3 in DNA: TGTGCCAGCAGCTTAATGTCAGGGATCGACGAGCAGTACTTC. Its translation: CASSLMSGIDEQYF. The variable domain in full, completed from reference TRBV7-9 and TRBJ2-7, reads DTGVSQNPRHKITKRGQNVTFRCDPISEHNRLYWYRQTLGQGPEFLTYFQNEAQLEKSRLLSDRFSAERPKGSFSTLEIQRTEQGDSAMYLCASSLMSGIDEQYFGPGTRLTVT.

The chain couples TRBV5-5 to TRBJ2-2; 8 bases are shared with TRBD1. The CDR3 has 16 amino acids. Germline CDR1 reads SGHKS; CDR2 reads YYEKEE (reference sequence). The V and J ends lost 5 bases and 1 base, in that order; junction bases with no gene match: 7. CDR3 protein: CASRLTGVLNTGELFF. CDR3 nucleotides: TGTGCCAGCAGGCTGACAGGGGTCTTGAACACCGGGGAGCTGTTTTTT.

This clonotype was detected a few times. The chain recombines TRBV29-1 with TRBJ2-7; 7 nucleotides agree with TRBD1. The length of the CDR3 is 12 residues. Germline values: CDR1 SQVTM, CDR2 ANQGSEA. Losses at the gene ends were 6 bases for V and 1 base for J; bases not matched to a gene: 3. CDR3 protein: CSVTGSSYEQYF. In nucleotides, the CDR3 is TGCAGCGTGACAGGGAGTTCCTACGAGCAGTACTTC.

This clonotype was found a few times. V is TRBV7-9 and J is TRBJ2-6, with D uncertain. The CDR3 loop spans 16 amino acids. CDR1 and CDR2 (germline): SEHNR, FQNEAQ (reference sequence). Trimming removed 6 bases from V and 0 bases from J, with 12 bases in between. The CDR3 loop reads CASRRHSASGANVLTF. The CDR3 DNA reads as TGTGCCAGCAGAAGACACTCAGCCTCTGGGGCCAACGTCCTGACTTTC. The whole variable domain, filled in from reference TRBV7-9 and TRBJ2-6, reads DTGVSQNPRHKITKRGQNVTFRCDPISEHNRLYWYRQTLGQGPEFLTYFQNEAQLEKSRLLSDRFSAERPKGSFSTLEIQRTEQGDSAMYLCASRRHSASGANVLTFGAGSRLTVL.

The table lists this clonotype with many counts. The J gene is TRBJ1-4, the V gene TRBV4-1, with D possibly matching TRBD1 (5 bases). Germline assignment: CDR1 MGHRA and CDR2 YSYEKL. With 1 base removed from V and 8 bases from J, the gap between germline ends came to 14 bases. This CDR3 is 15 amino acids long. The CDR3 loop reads CASSQVRGGPEKLFF. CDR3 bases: TGCGCCAGCAGCCAAGTACGGGGGGGACCAGAAAAACTGTTTTTT.

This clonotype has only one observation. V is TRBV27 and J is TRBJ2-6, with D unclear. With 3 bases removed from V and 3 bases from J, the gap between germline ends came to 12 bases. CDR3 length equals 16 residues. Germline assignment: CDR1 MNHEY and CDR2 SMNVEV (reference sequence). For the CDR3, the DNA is TGTGCCAGCAGTTTGATAGTTGGGATTGGGGCCAACGTCCTGACTTTC. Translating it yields CASSLIVGIGANVLTF.